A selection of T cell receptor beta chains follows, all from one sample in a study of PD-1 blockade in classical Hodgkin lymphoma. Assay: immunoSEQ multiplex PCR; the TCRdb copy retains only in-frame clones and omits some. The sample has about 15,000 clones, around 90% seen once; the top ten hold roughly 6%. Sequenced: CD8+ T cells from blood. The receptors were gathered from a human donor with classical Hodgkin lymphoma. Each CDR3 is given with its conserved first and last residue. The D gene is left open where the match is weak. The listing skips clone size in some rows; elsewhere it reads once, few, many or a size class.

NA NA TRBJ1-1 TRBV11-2 CASSLLGVAAEAFF TGTGCCAGCAGCTTACTGGGGGTGGCGGCTGAAGCTTTCTTT
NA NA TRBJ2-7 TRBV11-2 CASSQPHEQYF TGTGCCAGCAGCCAACCCCACGAGCAGTACTTC
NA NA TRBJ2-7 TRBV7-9 CASSSGLYEQYF TGTGCCAGCAGCTCGGGACTCTACGAGCAGTACTTC
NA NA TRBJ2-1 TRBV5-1 CASSAHSGYNEQFF TGCGCCAGCAGCGCCCACTCAGGGTACAATGAGCAGTTCTTC
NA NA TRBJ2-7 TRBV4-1 CASSPEADYEQYF TGCGCCAGCAGCCCCGAGGCAGACTACGAGCAGTACTTC
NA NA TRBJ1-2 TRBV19 CASSIGSSRVVFGYTF TGTGCCAGTAGTATCGGGTCGTCGCGGGTTGTATTTGGCTACACCTTC
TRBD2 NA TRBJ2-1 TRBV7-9 CASSPAGDRVNEQFF TGTGCCAGCAGCCCGGCGGGGGATCGGGTCAATGAGCAGTTCTTC
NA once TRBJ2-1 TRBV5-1 CASSSIERENNEQFF TGCGCCAGCAGCTCCATCGAACGGGAAAACAATGAGCAGTTCTTC
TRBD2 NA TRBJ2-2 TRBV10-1 CASSDPTGGPFTGELFF TGCGCCAGCAGTGACCCGACGGGAGGGCCCTTCACCGGGGAGCTGTTTTTT
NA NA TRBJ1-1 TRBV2 CASSRGAGTEAFF TGTGCCAGCAGCAGGGGAGCGGGCACTGAAGCTTTCTTT
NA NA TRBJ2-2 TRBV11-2 CASSPQGPTGELFF TGTGCCAGCAGCCCCCAGGGGCCCACCGGGGAGCTGTTTTTT
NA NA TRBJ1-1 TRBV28 CAISPPNTEAFF TGTGCCATCAGCCCCCCCAACACTGAAGCTTTCTTT
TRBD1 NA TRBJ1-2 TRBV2 CASSLTDRAYGYTF TGTGCCAGCAGCTTAACGGACAGGGCCTATGGCTACACCTTC
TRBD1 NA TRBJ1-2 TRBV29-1 CSVETGGNYGYTF TGCAGCGTTGAGACAGGGGGTAACTATGGCTACACCTTC
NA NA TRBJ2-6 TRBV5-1 CASSLGDGANVLTF TGCGCCAGCAGCTTGGGGGACGGGGCCAACGTCCTGACTTTC
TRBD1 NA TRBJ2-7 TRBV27 CASSLRTGGDEQYF TGTGCCAGCAGTTTAAGGACAGGGGGCGACGAGCAGTACTTC
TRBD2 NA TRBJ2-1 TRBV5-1 CASSPSLAGGPNEQFF TGCGCCAGCAGCCCTTCTCTAGCGGGAGGGCCGAATGAGCAGTTCTTC
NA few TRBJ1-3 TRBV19 CASSIGPTIYF TGTGCCAGTAGTATCGGCCCCACCATATATTTT
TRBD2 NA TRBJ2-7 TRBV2 CASRPPRGTSGVSYEQYF TGTGCCAGCAGGCCCCCTCGGGGGACTAGCGGGGTATCCTACGAGCAGTACTTC
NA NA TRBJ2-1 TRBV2 CASSDPVVSSYNEQFF TGTGCCAGCAGTGACCCCGTAGTGAGCTCCTACAATGAGCAGTTCTTC
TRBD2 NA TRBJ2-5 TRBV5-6 CASSLGLAGGGETQYF TGTGCCAGCAGCTTAGGGCTAGCGGGAGGGGGAGAGACCCAGTACTTC
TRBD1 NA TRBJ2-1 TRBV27 CASSSPLGQGKDEQFF TGTGCCAGCAGCTCTCCCCTGGGACAGGGGAAGGATGAGCAGTTCTTC
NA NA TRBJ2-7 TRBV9 CASSSVQGREQYF TGTGCCAGCAGCTCAGTCCAGGGTCGCGAGCAGTACTTC
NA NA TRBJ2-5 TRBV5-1 CASSFQNPYQETQYF TGCGCCAGCAGCTTCCAGAACCCCTACCAAGAGACCCAGTACTTC
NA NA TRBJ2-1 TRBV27 CATVTDNLNEQFF TGTGCCACCGTAACGGACAATCTCAATGAGCAGTTCTTC
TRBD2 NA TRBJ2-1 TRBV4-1 CASSLSGTSRTSGRAGEQFF TGCGCCAGCAGCCTTTCCGGGACCTCCCGGACTAGCGGGAGGGCCGGTGAGCAGTTCTTC
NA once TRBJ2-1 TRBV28 CASSVRSEQFF TGTGCCAGCAGCGTTAGAAGTGAGCAGTTCTTC
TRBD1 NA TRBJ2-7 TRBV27 CASSQRQGPAYF TGTGCCAGCAGTCAAAGACAGGGCCCGGCGTACTTC
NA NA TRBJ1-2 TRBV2 CASRGGALNYGYTF TGTGCCAGCAGGGGGGGGGCACTAAACTATGGCTACACCTTC
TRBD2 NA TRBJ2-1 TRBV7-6 CASSLGLAGDTGLDEQFF TGTGCCAGCAGCTTAGGGCTAGCGGGAGACACCGGCTTGGATGAGCAGTTCTTC
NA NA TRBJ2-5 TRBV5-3 CARSLAGGWKETQYF TGTGCCAGAAGCTTGGCCGGGGGTTGGAAAGAGACCCAGTACTTC
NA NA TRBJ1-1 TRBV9 CASSLWGREGEAFF TGTGCCAGCAGCCTCTGGGGCAGGGAAGGGGAAGCTTTCTTT
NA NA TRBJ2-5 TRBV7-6 CASSLGRQETQYF TGTGCCAGCAGCTTGGGCCGACAAGAGACCCAGTACTTC
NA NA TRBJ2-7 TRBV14 CASSQGPRGSSYEQYF TGTGCCAGCAGCCAGGGCCCCCGTGGCTCCTCCTACGAGCAGTACTTC
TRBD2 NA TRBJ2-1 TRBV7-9 CASSLAAAGELNEQFF TGTGCCAGCAGCTTAGCGGCAGCGGGAGAGTTGAATGAGCAGTTCTTC
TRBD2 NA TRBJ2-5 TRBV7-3 CASSLVGSGGPETQYF TGTGCCAGCAGCTTAGTTGGATCGGGAGGGCCAGAGACCCAGTACTTC
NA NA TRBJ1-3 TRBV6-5 CASSYPGPNGGNTIYF TGTGCCAGCAGTTACCCGGGGCCAAATGGTGGAAACACCATATATTTT
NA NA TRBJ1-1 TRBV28 CASSLFYRTGSTEAFF TGTGCCAGCAGCCTCTTCTACCGGACGGGGAGCACTGAAGCTTTCTTT
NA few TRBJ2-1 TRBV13 CASSLDIDEQFF TGTGCCAGCAGCTTAGACATTGATGAGCAGTTCTTC
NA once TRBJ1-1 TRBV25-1 CASGRSAIITEAFF TGTGCCAGCGGGCGGTCGGCTATAATCACTGAAGCTTTCTTT
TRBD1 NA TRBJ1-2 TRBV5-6 CASSLEGQGVYGYTF TGTGCCAGCAGCTTGGAGGGACAGGGGGTCTATGGCTACACCTTC
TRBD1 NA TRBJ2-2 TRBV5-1 CASSYRQGPTGELFF TGCGCCAGCAGCTACAGACAGGGTCCCACCGGGGAGCTGTTTTTT
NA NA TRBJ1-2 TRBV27 CASSTISTGLGGYTF TGTGCCAGCAGTACGATCTCTACAGGGCTGGGTGGCTACACCTTC
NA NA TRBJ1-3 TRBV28 CASSDRYSGNTIYF TGTGCCAGCAGTGACAGGTACTCTGGAAACACCATATATTTT
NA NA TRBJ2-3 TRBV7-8 CASSSGISYTDTQYF TGTGCCAGCAGCTCAGGGATATCATACACAGATACGCAGTATTTT
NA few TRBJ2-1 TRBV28 CASSRTGSVRSEQFF TGTGCCAGCAGTCGTACAGGATCCGTCCGAAGTGAGCAGTTCTTC
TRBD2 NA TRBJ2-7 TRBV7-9 CASSLFTQSREHEQYF TGTGCCAGCAGCTTATTCACCCAGTCGCGGGAGCACGAGCAGTACTTC
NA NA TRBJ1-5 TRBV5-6 CASSLFTGNGQPQHF TGTGCCAGCAGCTTGTTTACAGGCAACGGGCAGCCCCAGCATTTT
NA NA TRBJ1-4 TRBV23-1 CAGLEKLFF TGCGCCGGGCTCGAAAAACTGTTTTTT
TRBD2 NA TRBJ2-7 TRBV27 CASSLSWVIAGGYEQYF TGTGCCAGCAGTTTATCTTGGGTAATAGCGGGAGGTTACGAGCAGTACTTC